These 30 T cell receptor beta chains originate from one sample sequenced in a study of identical twins. MiXCR was run by TCRdb on the 5' RACE reads, yielding one entry per CDR3 protein. Of hundreds of thousands of distinct CDR3 sequences in the sample, around a sixth are singletons; the top ten hold under 15%. This sample also belongs to another study, concerning T cells expressing NK-cell markers.

The sequenced sample was PBMCs. Receptors originate from a woman under 30 in good health.

This clonotype has just a few counts. The genes are TRBV12-3 or TRBV12-4 and TRBJ1-4; D is unclear. The V and J ends lost 5 bases and 0 bases respectively, with 10 bases between them. This CDR3 contains 15 residues. CDR3 nucleotide sequence: TGTGCCAGCAGTCGCCGGGCAGCAACTAATGAAAAACTGTTTTTT. Its protein product is CASSRRAATNEKLFF.

The chain combines TRBV10-2 with TRBJ2-3; D is unclear. V lost 2 bases and J 0 bases, leaving 9 bases between the germline ends. The CDR3 has 15 residues. Per germline, CDR1 WSHSY and CDR2 SAAADI. CDR3 bases: TGCGCCAGCAGTGAGAGGGATATTAGCACAGATACGCAGTATTTT. It is translated as CASSERDISTDTQYF.

This clonotype was recorded at least ten times. The chain uses TRBV7-8 and TRBJ2-7; 7 bases agree with TRBD2. The trim removed 5 bases at V and 4 bases at J, leaving 5 bases unmatched. Germline-derived CDR1 and CDR2 are SGHVS and FQNEAQ. The CDR3 is 13 residues long. The CDR3 nucleotides read TGTGCCAGCAGCCCCGGGGGGATTTACGAGCAGTACTTC. Its translation is CASSPGGIYEQYF.

This clonotype has only a few counts. CDR3 loop: CASSTSTGTGYGYTF. DNA of the CDR3: TGTGCCAGCAGCACCTCGACCGGGACAGGGTATGGCTACACCTTC. V is TRBV7-2 and J is TRBJ1-2, with 9 nucleotides matching TRBD1. The CDR3 covers 15 residues. The germline CDR1 and CDR2 sequences are SGHTA and FQGNSA. The V segment lost 5 bases and the J segment 5 bases; nucleotides outside the gene matches: 9.

The chain links TRBV4-3 to TRBJ2-7, with D unresolved. The CDR3 is made up of 13 amino acids. Trimming stripped 0 bases from V and 1 base from J, with 4 bases between. Germline V CDR1 and CDR2: LGHNA, YSLEER. DNA for the CDR3: TGCGCCAGCAGCCAAGAAGGGTCCTACGAGCAGTACTTC. Residues: CASSQEGSYEQYF.

The chain has TRBV29-1 and TRBJ2-7; 11 bases align to TRBD2. Losses at the gene ends were 7 bases for V and 6 bases for J; bases not matched to a gene: 17. Germline V lookup: CDR1 SQVTM, CDR2 ANQGSEA. This CDR3 contains 16 residues. For the CDR3, the DNA is TGCAGCGCTTATAGCGGGAGGGCCGTTTCCACCGGCGAGCAGTACTTC. Its protein product is CSAYSGRAVSTGEQYF.

A remark on this clonotype: A much larger clone differs from this one at a single base, so this may be a read error. The chain combines TRBV20-1 with TRBJ2-7, with D perhaps matching TRBD1 (5 bases). The CDR3 is made up of 15 amino acids. Germline-derived CDR1 and CDR2 are DFQATT and SNEGSKA (reference sequence). CDR3 sequence (DNA): TGCTGTGCTAGAGATTGGGTCTCAGGGTCCTACGAGCAGTACTTC. Its translation: CCARDWVSGSYEQYF.

This chain joins TRBV12-3 or TRBV12-4 and TRBJ1-1; tentative D call: TRBD1 (5 bases). V was shortened by 6 bases and J by 5 bases, with 22 bases between the two germline ends. This CDR3 has 16 amino acids. The CDR3 DNA reads TGTGCCAGCAGGGTGCAGGGCGGGAGTAGTAGGACTGAAGCTTTCTTT. This encodes CASRVQGGSSRTEAFF.

This clonotype was seen more than once but under ten times. The CDR3 reads CASSRSGTYNEQFF. For the CDR3, the DNA is TGTGCCAGCAGTCGTAGCGGAACCTACAATGAGCAGTTCTTC. The chain recombines TRBV7-2 with TRBJ2-1; weak D call: TRBD2 (6 bases). The germline gives CDR1 SGHTA, CDR2 FQGNSA. The CDR3 totals 14 residues. V gave up 6 bases and J gave up 2 bases, with 11 bases separating them.

This clonotype appeared a few times. The chain combines TRBV12-3 or TRBV12-4 with TRBJ2-1; 11 positions match TRBD1. With V trimmed by 10 bases and J by 6 bases, 5 bases remained unmatched. The CDR3 totals 13 residues. The CDR3 DNA follows: TGTGCCACAGGACAGGGGGCCGGCAATGAGCAGTTCTTC. Its protein is CATGQGAGNEQFF.

There are a few counts of this clonotype. V is TRBV12-3 or TRBV12-4 and J is TRBJ1-3; the D is unclear. The CDR3 is 14 residues long. V lost 2 bases and J lost 3, with 8 bases in between. CDR3 protein: CASSLSGSGNTIYF. CDR3 sequence (DNA): TGTGCCAGCAGTTTATCCGGGAGTGGAAACACCATATATTTT.

The chain carries TRBV20-1 and TRBJ2-3; either TRBD1 or TRBD2 may fit D (5 bases each). Deletions cut 6 bases from V and 2 bases from J, with 18 bases between. The CDR3 is 15 amino acids. Germline lookup yields CDR1 DFQATT and CDR2 SNEGSKA (reference sequence). CDR3 DNA sequence: TGCAGTGCAGTGGTAGTGGTGGGGGACACAGATACGCAGTATTTT. Amino acid sequence: CSAVVVVGDTDTQYF.

This chain connects TRBV20-1 to TRBJ2-5, with 8 bases aligning to TRBD1. Per germline, CDR1 DFQATT and CDR2 SNEGSKA (reference sequence). V dropped 3 bases and J dropped 4; count of bases not matched to a gene: 1. The CDR3 spans 12 residues. The CDR3 is CSARTGAETQYF. CDR3 nucleotide sequence: TGCAGTGCTAGGACAGGGGCAGAGACCCAGTACTTC.

The chain links TRBV5-1 to TRBJ2-3; a weak D match, TRBD2 (6 bases). Germline lookup yields CDR1 SGHRS and CDR2 YFSETQ. The CDR3 is 16 amino acids. Trimming shortened V by 2 bases and J by 2 bases, and 15 bases separated the two germline ends. In DNA form, the CDR3 reads TGCGCCAGCAGCTTTCAGCGCGCGGGAACCACAGATACGCAGTATTTT. Its translation: CASSFQRAGTTDTQYF.

The DNA for the CDR3 is TGTGCCAGCAGCCTAAGACAGGAGACCTATGGCTACACCTTC. Protein: CASSLRQETYGYTF. The V call is TRBV5-8, the J call TRBJ1-2, with D possibly TRBD1 on 6 matching bases. CDR1 is SGHTS, CDR2 YDEGEE, per germline. The CDR3 covers 14 residues. The V end lost 4 bases, the J end lost 4 bases, and 14 bases lay between the germline ends.

The rearrangement joins TRBV7-8 to TRBJ2-4, with D unresolved. Germline assignment: CDR1 SGHVS and CDR2 FQNEAQ. CDR3 size: 18 residues. Trimming pared 5 bases from V and 0 bases from J, leaving 20 bases between. The CDR3 sequence: CASSPGLVMNKAKNIQYF. CDR3 DNA sequence: TGTGCCAGCAGCCCAGGTTTGGTGATGAATAAAGCCAAAAACATTCAGTACTTC. Combining the CDR3 with reference TRBV7-8 and TRBJ2-4 gives the whole variable domain GAGVSQSPRYKVAKRGQDVALRCDPISGHVSLFWYQQALGQGPEFLTYFQNEAQLDKSGLPSDRFFAERPEGSVSTLKIQRTQQEDSAVYLCASSPGLVMNKAKNIQYFGAGTRLSVL.

The rearrangement uses TRBV5-1 and TRBJ2-1, with 11 nucleotides matching TRBD2. The CDR3 is 13 amino acids. The germline V gene has CDR1 SGHRS and CDR2 YFSETQ. Losses at the gene ends were 6 bases for V and 7 bases for J; bases not matched to a gene: 3. CDR3 in DNA: TGCGCCAGCAATAGCGGGGGGGTAAATGAGCAGTTCTTC. As protein: CASNSGGVNEQFF.

This clonotype occurred a few times. This rearrangement joins TRBV4-2 to TRBJ2-5, with TRBD2 matching 8 bases. CDR3 length: 17 amino acids. CDR1 LGHNA and CDR2 YNFKEQ come from the germline V gene. The V segment lost 0 bases and the J segment 0 bases; nucleotides outside the gene matches: 6. This chain's CDR3 is CASSQDIGGGNQETQYF. The CDR3 nucleotides read TGTGCCAGCAGCCAAGATATTGGCGGGGGGAACCAAGAGACCCAGTACTTC.

This clonotype was observed a handful of times. The chain carries TRBV7-2 and TRBJ2-3; D ambiguous. Trimming stripped 4 bases from V and 4 bases from J, with 15 bases between. The CDR3 covers 15 residues. CDR1 SGHTA and CDR2 FQGNSA come from the germline V gene. The CDR3 coding sequence is TGTGCCAGCAGCTCTCCCTGGGTGAACGCAGATACGCAGTATTTT. Protein sequence: CASSSPWVNADTQYF.

This clonotype was seen more than once but under ten times. This chain links TRBV6-5 with TRBJ2-7, with D unclear. The V gene's germline CDR1 is MNHEY and CDR2 SVGAGI. The CDR3 extends over 15 amino acids. The V end lost 1 base, the J end lost 2 bases, and 12 bases lay between the germline ends. The CDR3 DNA sequence: TGTGCCAGCAGTTACTTACGTAGGCCACCCTACGAGCAGTACTTC. Translated, it gives CASSYLRRPPYEQYF.

The V and J genes are TRBV12-3 or TRBV12-4 and TRBJ2-1; TRBD2 matches at 9 bases. The V segment lost 0 bases and the J segment 12 bases; nucleotides outside the gene matches: 9. This CDR3 has 15 residues. CDR3 bases: TGTGCCAGCAGTTTAGCAATTAGCGGGGGAGGGAGGCAGTTCTTC. This translates into CASSLAISGGGRQFF.

This clonotype turned up a few times. The chain uses TRBV2 and TRBJ2-5, with 8 bases lining up with TRBD2. The germline gives CDR1 SNHLY, CDR2 FYNNEI. With 8 bases clipped from V and 9 bases from J, the junction kept 5 bases outside the gene matches. The CDR3 contains 11 residues. The CDR3 protein is CASREGRPQYF. CDR3 sequence (DNA): TGTGCCAGCCGGGAGGGTCGTCCCCAGTACTTC.

The rearrangement links TRBV7-6 to TRBJ2-1; 7 nucleotides line up with TRBD1. Germline trimming cut 5 bases from V and 1 base from J; bases unmatched to any gene: 11. The CDR3 consists of 17 residues. Germline lookup yields CDR1 SGHVS and CDR2 FNYEAQ. The CDR3 DNA follows: TGTGCCAGCAGCCCTCGGACAGGTCCCATTTCCTACAATGAGCAGTTCTTC. Translated, it gives CASSPRTGPISYNEQFF.

This clonotype appeared a few times. The chain carries TRBV5-1 and TRBJ1-6; D unclear. Trimming cost V 0 bases and J 6 bases, with 4 bases left between them. This CDR3 contains 13 residues. The germline V gene has CDR1 SGHRS and CDR2 YFSETQ. The CDR3 loop is CASSLEINSPLHF. In nucleotides, the CDR3 is TGCGCCAGCAGCTTGGAAATTAATTCACCCCTCCACTTT.

This chain connects TRBV7-2 to TRBJ2-3, with TRBD2 matching 13 bases. Germline lookup yields CDR1 SGHTA and CDR2 FQGNSA. The CDR3 spans 16 residues. After removal of 5 bases from V and 4 bases from J, the junction contained 6 bases not matched to a gene. CDR3 sequence reads: CASSARLAGGPDTQYF. The CDR3 DNA reads TGTGCCAGCAGCGCGCGACTAGCGGGAGGCCCAGATACGCAGTATTTT.

This clonotype turned up a few times. The chain has TRBV14 and TRBJ2-1; 9 nucleotides line up with TRBD1. CDR3 size: 16 residues. In germline, CDR1 is SGHDN, CDR2 FVKESK. Unmatched junction bases numbered 11, after V lost 4 bases and J lost 7 bases. CDR3 region: CASSRTGGLGRNEQFF. CDR3 bases: TGTGCCAGCAGCCGCACAGGGGGCTTAGGGAGGAATGAGCAGTTCTTC.

This clonotype has just a few counts. This chain links TRBV24-1 with TRBJ1-2; possibly TRBD1 for D (6 bases). Looked up from germline, CDR1 is KGHDR and CDR2 is SFDVKD. The CDR3 consists of 14 residues. V gave up 3 bases and J gave up 7 bases, with 14 bases separating them. The CDR3 protein is CATSDAGGATGYTF. CDR3 nucleotide sequence: TGTGCCACCAGTGATGCTGGGGGGGCGACTGGCTACACCTTC.

V usage is TRBV4-1 and J usage is TRBJ1-1; possibly TRBD1 for D (6 bases). V shed 0 bases and J shed 3 bases, with 11 bases lying between them. Germline V gives CDR1 MGHRA, CDR2 YSYEKL. CDR3 length: 15 amino acids. The CDR3 sequence: CASSQDEAGDTEAFF. DNA for the CDR3: TGCGCCAGCAGCCAAGATGAAGCAGGGGACACTGAAGCTTTCTTT.

Only a few counts were recorded for this clonotype. This rearrangement joins TRBV20-1 to TRBJ1-1, with D hard to call. The CDR3 loop spans 12 amino acids. The V and J ends lost 8 bases and 0 bases respectively, with 10 bases between them. Germline V gene lookup returns CDR1 DFQATT and CDR2 SNEGSKA (reference sequence). CDR3 protein: CSSDPMNTEAFF. As DNA, the CDR3 is TGCAGTTCAGATCCCATGAACACTGAAGCTTTCTTT.

This clonotype was seen a few times. V is TRBV2 and J is TRBJ2-3; 7 bases are shared with TRBD1. The V segment lost 6 bases and the J segment 3 bases; nucleotides outside the gene matches: 9. The germline V gene has CDR1 SNHLY and CDR2 FYNNEI. CDR3 length: 15 residues. CDR3: CASRGGPGQTDTQYF. The DNA for the CDR3 is TGTGCCAGCAGGGGCGGGCCGGGACAGACAGATACGCAGTATTTT.